The next 29 T cell receptor beta chains were all read from a single sample in a study of metastatic and nonmetastatic thyroid tumors. Ahead of thyroid surgery, no patient had received treatment of any kind. From the PCR reads, TCRdb re-called clones with MiXCR. The sample contains around 70,000 clones, 15% to 20% of which appear only once. Input material: blood. These receptors came from a female donor with papillary thyroid cancer or a benign thyroid nodule (not recorded which). Some clones in this sample may be carry-over from other donors' samples.

This clone appeared a few times. The chain uses TRBV20-1 and TRBJ2-1; D is perhaps TRBD1 (6 bases). The V gene lost 6 bases and the J gene lost 0 bases, with 15 bases spanning the gap. Germline V CDR1 and CDR2: DFQATT, SNEGSKA (reference sequence). The CDR3 totals 15 residues. CDR3 sequence reads: CSARGRGSSYNEQFF. CDR3 coding DNA: TGCAGTGCCCGAGGAAGGGGGAGCTCCTACAATGAGCAGTTCTTC.

The table lists this clone with many counts. This rearrangement joins TRBV5-1 to TRBJ2-7; TRBD2 agrees at 11 bases. V dropped 4 bases and J dropped 6; count of bases not matched to a gene: 9. The V gene's germline CDR1 is SGHRS and CDR2 YFSETQ. The CDR3 has 15 residues. The CDR3 region has the DNA TGCGCCAGCAGCCCGGGACTAGCGGTAAGCTTCGAGCAGTACTTC. Translation: CASSPGLAVSFEQYF.

There are many counts of this clone. This rearrangement joins TRBV3-1 to TRBJ2-3, with no clear D. The CDR3 is made up of 16 amino acids. The germline V and J ends were trimmed by 4 bases and 2 bases, with 16 bases remaining between them. In germline, CDR1 is LGHDT, CDR2 YNNKEL (reference sequence). The CDR3 DNA reads TGTGCCAGCAGCCGTAAAGACTCTTACCTCACAGATACGCAGTATTTT. Its protein product is CASSRKDSYLTDTQYF.

This clone has at least ten counts. This CDR3 reads CASSLPEDPLFGYTF. In nucleotides, the CDR3 is TGCGCCAGCAGCCTGCCTGAGGACCCTTTATTTGGCTACACCTTC. V and J are TRBV5-1 and TRBJ1-2; no clear D. V was clipped by 4 bases and J by 7 bases, with 20 bases between them. The V gene's germline CDR1 is SGHRS and CDR2 YFSETQ. The CDR3 contains 15 residues.

This clone was found a few times. The CDR3 coding sequence is TGTGACAACTCCCCCGTGAATGAGCAGTTCTTC. Translating it yields CDNSPVNEQFF. This chain uses TRBV6-2 or TRBV6-3 with TRBJ2-1; no definite D call. CDR1 is MNHEY and CDR2 is SVGEGT in the germline V gene. The CDR3 contains 11 residues.

Written as DNA, the CDR3 is TGTGCCTGGGCACCCCTAAAGGGGGTGACTGAAGCTTTCTTT. It specifies CAWAPLKGVTEAFF. The chain uses TRBV30 and TRBJ1-1, with D tentatively TRBD1 (6 bases). V was clipped by 5 bases and J by 5 bases, with 18 bases between them. CDR1 and CDR2 from the germline V gene are GTSNPN and SVGIG (reference sequence). The length of the CDR3 is 14 residues. Full variable domain (missing parts from reference TRBV30 and TRBJ1-1): SQTIHQWPATLVQPVGSPLSLECTVEGTSNPNLYWYRQAAGRGLQLLFYSVGIGQISSEVPQNLSASRPQDRQFILSSKKLLLSDSGFYLCAWAPLKGVTEAFFGQGTRLTVV.

In this sample, this clone turned up many times. The chain combines TRBV4-2 with TRBJ1-6; a weak D match, TRBD1 (6 bases). V was cut by 4 bases and J by 6 bases, with 13 bases left in between. This CDR3 has 15 residues. Germline CDR1 and CDR2: LGHNA and YNFKEQ. CDR3 sequence reads: CASSPLGGGNSPLHF. As DNA, the CDR3 is TGTGCCAGCAGCCCCCTGGGGGGCGGTAATTCACCCCTCCACTTT.

In this sample, this clone turned up many times. The genes are TRBV20-1 and TRBJ2-1; no clear D. The V and J ends lost 2 bases and 5 bases respectively, with 10 bases between them. CDR3 size: 13 residues. CDR1 and CDR2 (germline): DFQATT, SNEGSKA (reference sequence). CDR3 sequence (DNA): TGCAGTGCTAGATTTGCTGGAAACAATGAGCAGTTCTTC. This sequence encodes CSARFAGNNEQFF.

This clone was seen at least ten times. This chain joins TRBV10-1 and TRBJ2-3, with a possible D match to TRBD2 (6 bases). V dropped 4 bases and J dropped 2 bases, with 10 bases sitting between them. CDR1 and CDR2 (germline): WNHNN, SYGVQD (reference sequence). The CDR3 is 14 residues long. CDR3 coding DNA: TGCGCCAGCAGTGTCGGGGGACCCACAGATACGCAGTATTTT. Its translation: CASSVGGPTDTQYF.

This clone was counted ten times or more. CDR3 bases: TGTGCCACCCTATGGGCACCCGGGGAGCTGTTTTTT. The encoded protein is CATLWAPGELFF. This rearrangement joins TRBV24-1 to TRBJ2-2; the D is unclear. Germline V gene data show CDR1 as KGHDR and CDR2 as SFDVKD. This CDR3 has 12 amino acids. V lost 9 bases and J lost 6, with 10 bases in between.

This clone was seen repeatedly, ten times or more. The CDR3 DNA sequence: TGTGCCAGCAGCCAGGACAGTAGCTCCTACAATGAGCAGTTCTTC. This translates into CASSQDSSSYNEQFF. The J gene is TRBJ2-1, the V gene TRBV3-1, with D perhaps TRBD1 (6 bases). The CDR3 is 15 residues long. The V end was cut by 3 bases, the J end by 0 bases, with 9 bases between. The V gene's germline CDR1 is LGHDT and CDR2 YNNKEL (reference sequence).

This clone has at least ten counts. V usage is TRBV5-1 and J usage is TRBJ2-3; no clear D gene. The CDR3 extends over 15 amino acids. Germline assignment: CDR1 SGHRS and CDR2 YFSETQ. Trimming stripped 0 bases from V and 0 bases from J, with 8 bases between. DNA of the CDR3: TGCGCCAGCAGCTTGGGCGGAGAGAGCACAGATACGCAGTATTTT. This codes for CASSLGGESTDTQYF.

This clone was found a few times. The chain has TRBV28 and TRBJ1-1; D call uncertain. Trimming removed 2 bases from V and 6 bases from J, with 7 bases in between. Per the germline V gene, CDR1 is MDHEN and CDR2 is SYDVKM. This CDR3 has 12 residues. This CDR3 is CASSLGLPEAFF. In DNA form, the CDR3 reads TGTGCCAGCAGTTTAGGCCTCCCTGAAGCTTTCTTT.

Many counts were recorded for this clone. The rearrangement joins TRBV11-2 to TRBJ2-7; 8 bases fit TRBD2. With V trimmed by 5 bases and J by 1 base, 10 bases remained unmatched. Germline lookup yields CDR1 SGHAT and CDR2 FQNNGV. CDR3 size: 16 residues. In nucleotides, the CDR3 is TGTGCCAGCAGCCAGAGGTTACTAGCGGTATCCTACGAGCAGTACTTC. Its translation is CASSQRLLAVSYEQYF.

This clone was seen ten or more times. Other DNA sequences from this sample encode an identical CDR3 as well. The chain uses TRBV6-1 and TRBJ2-7; D not resolved. Germline CDR1 and CDR2: MNHNS and SASEGT. The CDR3 length is 12 residues. With 4 bases removed from V and 0 bases from J, the gap between germline ends came to 4 bases. The CDR3 here is CASSGVSYEQYF. The DNA for the CDR3 is TGTGCCAGCAGTGGAGTCTCCTACGAGCAGTACTTC.

V gene TRBV6-2 or TRBV6-3 combines with J gene TRBJ1-1, with a possible D match to TRBD1 (5 bases). Germline V gives CDR1 MNHEY, CDR2 SVGEGT. Trimming took off 2 bases at V and 5 bases at J, with 9 bases between the two ends. The CDR3 has 13 residues. CDR3 nucleotides: TGTGCCAGCAGTTACAGGCAGGGAACTGAAGCTTTCTTT. Translation gives CASSYRQGTEAFF.

The chain joins TRBV11-3 to TRBJ1-6; 7 bases are shared with TRBD1. This CDR3 region has 15 residues. V dropped 5 bases and J dropped 6; count of bases not matched to a gene: 7. Germline CDR1 reads SGHNT; CDR2 reads YENEEA. The CDR3 region is CASSHTGAINSPLHF. CDR3 DNA sequence: TGTGCCAGCAGCCATACAGGGGCAATTAATTCACCCCTCCACTTT.

The chain links TRBV6-5 to TRBJ1-5; D uncertain. Between the trimmed V and J ends, which lost 5 bases and 0 bases, there was a span of 11 bases. This CDR3 contains 15 residues. Germline CDR1 MNHEY, CDR2 SVGAGI. The CDR3 DNA reads as TGTGCCAGCAGTCGGACCGGTAATAGCAATCAGCCCCAGCATTTT. Residues: CASSRTGNSNQPQHF.

This clone occurred a few times. The chain combines TRBV6-1 with TRBJ1-2, with D uncertain. The CDR3 runs 13 residues. The germline V gene encodes CDR1 MNHNS and CDR2 SASEGT. Deletions cut 6 bases from V and 3 bases from J, with 11 bases between. CDR3 amino acids: CASRTPVHYGYTF. CDR3 coding DNA: TGTGCCAGCAGAACCCCAGTTCACTATGGCTACACCTTC.

The V and J genes are TRBV30 and TRBJ2-1; the D gene is possibly TRBD2 (6 bases). The CDR3 consists of 15 residues. CDR1 and CDR2 (germline): GTSNPN, SVGIG (reference sequence). V gave up 0 bases and J gave up 3 bases, with 12 bases separating them. This CDR3 is CAWSVKGEDYNEQFF. The CDR3, as DNA: TGTGCCTGGAGTGTAAAAGGGGAGGACTACAATGAGCAGTTCTTC.

This clone was seen repeatedly, ten times or more. The V gene is TRBV27, the J gene TRBJ2-7, with D perhaps assigned TRBD1 or TRBD2 (5 bases each). The V and J ends lost 5 bases and 0 bases respectively, with 17 bases between them. The germline gives CDR1 MNHEY, CDR2 SMNVEV (reference sequence). The CDR3 length is 16 residues. CDR3 loop: CASSRGDGGSSYEQYF. The CDR3 coding sequence is TGTGCCAGCAGTAGAGGGGACGGTGGAAGCTCCTACGAGCAGTACTTC.

Ten or more counts support this clone. The genes are TRBV19 and TRBJ1-1, with D unresolved. Deletions cut 3 bases from V and 1 base from J, with 6 bases between. Germline V CDR1 and CDR2: LNHDA, SQIVND (reference sequence). The CDR3 has 13 residues. CDR3 residues: CASSMFGNTEAFF. In nucleotides, the CDR3 is TGTGCCAGTAGTATGTTCGGGAACACTGAAGCTTTCTTT. Supplemented by reference TRBV19 and TRBJ1-1, the full variable domain reads DGGITQSPKYLFRKEGQNVTLSCEQNLNHDAMYWYRQDPGQGLRLIYYSQIVNDFQKGDIAEGYSVSREKKESFPLTVTSAQKNPTAFYLCASSMFGNTEAFFGQGTRLTVV.

This clone was seen at least ten times. V gene TRBV28 combines with J gene TRBJ2-4, with D unresolved. CDR3 length: 15 residues. CDR1 and CDR2 (germline): MDHEN, SYDVKM. V was pared by 6 bases and J by 0 bases, with 12 bases between. The CDR3 nucleotides read TGTGCCAGCAGCACGACGGAGTTAGCCAAAAACATTCAGTACTTC. Translated, it gives CASSTTELAKNIQYF. Based on the CDR3 plus reference TRBV28 and TRBJ2-4, the full variable domain is DVKVTQSSRYLVKRTGEKVFLECVQDMDHENMFWYRQDPGLGLRLIYFSYDVKMKEKGDIPEGYSVSREKKERFSLILESASTNQTSMYLCASSTTELAKNIQYFGAGTRLSVL.

Worth noting for this clone: An end of the junction differs from the germline gene, which may be a read error. This chain uses TRBV2 with TRBJ2-7; a weak D match, TRBD2 (6 bases). From germline, CDR1 is SNHLY and CDR2 FYNNEI. The CDR3 consists of 15 residues. The CDR3 sequence is CASSHFSGGMFEQCF. DNA for the CDR3: TGTGCCAGCAGCCACTTTAGTGGAGGGATGTTTGAGCAGTGCTTC. Filled out from reference TRBV2 and TRBJ2-7, the complete variable domain reads EPEVTQTPSHQVTQMGQEVILRCVPISNHLYFYWYRQILGQKVEFLVSFYNNEISEKSEIFDDQFSVERPDGSNFTLKIRSTKLEDSAMYFCASSHFSGGMFEQCFGPGTRLTVT.

V gene TRBV6-4 combines with J gene TRBJ2-3, with 9 positions matching TRBD2. V dropped 3 bases and J dropped 9; count of bases not matched to a gene: 7. The germline CDR1 and CDR2 sequences are MRHNA and SNTAGT. CDR3 size: 14 residues. Here the CDR3 DNA reads TGTGCCAGCAGTGAGGGGGGGACTAGCCAGACGCAGTATTTT. It encodes CASSEGGTSQTQYF.

This chain connects TRBV11-2 to TRBJ2-7; 8 bases align to TRBD2. CDR3 size: 17 residues. Germline lookup yields CDR1 SGHAT and CDR2 FQNNGV. V dropped 5 bases and J dropped 7; count of bases not matched to a gene: 19. CDR3 loop: CASSPKGWGLGSGEQYF. CDR3 in DNA: TGTGCCAGCAGCCCCAAGGGGTGGGGACTAGGATCAGGGGAGCAGTACTTC.

Many counts were recorded for this clone. The chain links TRBV7-9 to TRBJ1-5; perhaps TRBD1 as D (6 bases). This CDR3 has 15 amino acids. From germline, CDR1 is SEHNR and CDR2 FQNEAQ (reference sequence). Trimming cost V 0 bases and J 5 bases, with 11 bases left between them. The CDR3 nucleotides read TGTGCCAGCAGCTTAGCGGGGGGGCGCGATCAGCCCCAGCATTTT. This translates into CASSLAGGRDQPQHF. The full variable domain, completed using reference TRBV7-9 and TRBJ1-5, is DTGVSQNPRHKITKRGQNVTFRCDPISEHNRLYWYRQTLGQGPEFLTYFQNEAQLEKSRLLSDRFSAERPKGSFSTLEIQRTEQGDSAMYLCASSLAGGRDQPQHFGDGTRLSIL.

This clone was picked up a small number of times. A clone one base away is much larger, so this may be a read error. The J gene is TRBJ2-7, the V gene TRBV27, with D maybe TRBD1 (5 bases). V was clipped by 6 bases and J by 2 bases, with 17 bases between them. The germline gives CDR1 MNHEY, CDR2 SMNVEV (reference sequence). The CDR3 is made up of 15 amino acids. CDR3: CASSQPGADTYEQYF. CDR3 sequence (DNA): TGTGCCAGCAGCCAACCTGGGGCAGATACCTACGAGCAGTACTTC.

V usage is TRBV11-2 and J usage is TRBJ2-2; D is unresolved. Trimming cost V 3 bases and J 5 bases, with 13 bases left between them. The CDR3 extends over 15 amino acids. The germline V gene encodes CDR1 SGHAT and CDR2 FQNNGV. CDR3 region: CASSFRPPGTGELFF. CDR3 DNA sequence: TGTGCCAGCAGCTTTAGACCCCCCGGGACCGGGGAGCTGTTTTTT.